The 7 T cell receptor beta chains below were found in one sample sequenced in a study of OX40 agonist ivuxolimab in advanced cancers. TCRdb's copy holds only in-frame clones and misses some; the assay was immunoSEQ multiplex PCR. Seen here are about 140,000 clones, about 93% observed once, and the top ten hold more than 1%. Specimen: CD4+ or CD8+ T cells sorted from blood, collected in a trial of the OX40 agonist ivuxolimab. Receptors were obtained from an adult with an advanced solid tumor such as melanoma, head and neck, liver or kidney cancer.

The V gene is TRBV7-9, the J gene TRBJ2-7; possibly TRBD2 for D (6 bases). Germline values: CDR1 SEHNR, CDR2 FQNEAQ (reference sequence). The CDR3 loop spans 13 amino acids. V dropped 3 bases and J dropped 3 bases, with 9 bases sitting between them. The CDR3 DNA reads TGTGCCAGCAGCTTGGCGGGAATCTACGAGCAGTACTTC. Residues: CASSLAGIYEQYF.

This clone was recorded once. The chain carries TRBV5-6 and TRBJ1-3; the D is unclear. This CDR3 comprises 17 residues. Per the germline V gene, CDR1 is SGHDT and CDR2 is YYEEEE. V lost 1 base to trimming and J lost 5 bases, with 19 bases between them. The CDR3 sequence: CASSLSGEEKKRNTIYF. The DNA of the CDR3 is TGTGCCAGCAGCTTGAGCGGGGAAGAGAAGAAAAGAAACACCATATATTTT.

This chain connects TRBV6-6 to TRBJ1-5; TRBD1 matches at 11 bases. Germline V CDR1 and CDR2: MNHNY, SVGAGI (reference sequence). Trimming removed 0 bases from V and 7 bases from J; junction bases left unmatched: 2. The CDR3 loop spans 15 amino acids. Here the CDR3 DNA reads TGTGCCAGCAGTTACTCTCGGACAGGGGGCCAGCCCCAGCATTTT. Residues: CASSYSRTGGQPQHF.

This clone occurred once. The chain uses TRBV10-3 and TRBJ2-7; unclear D gene. Germline V lookup: CDR1 ENHRY, CDR2 SYGVKD. Trimming shortened V by 7 bases and J by 0 bases, and 7 bases separated the two germline ends. CDR3 length: 12 amino acids. CDR3 nucleotide sequence: TGTGCCATCAAGGGCAGCTCCTACGAGCAGTACTTC. Translating gives CAIKGSSYEQYF.

This clone was observed a few times. V and J are TRBV4-1 and TRBJ2-1, with D unresolved. Germline V gives CDR1 MGHRA, CDR2 YSYEKL. The V end lost 1 base, the J end lost 10 bases, and 17 bases lay between the germline ends. The CDR3 has 15 residues. The DNA for the CDR3 is TGCGCCAGCAGCCAAGTAGTTATAGGCGGCACGGAGCAGTTCTTC. Its translation: CASSQVVIGGTEQFF.

This clone occurred once. CDR3: CASSHDPGTSGGAQYF. Here the CDR3 DNA reads TGTGCCAGCAGCCACGACCCAGGGACTAGCGGCGGGGCCCAGTACTTC. This chain uses TRBV5-4 with TRBJ2-5; 11 nucleotides align to TRBD2. The V gene's germline CDR1 is SGHNT and CDR2 YYREEE (reference sequence). The CDR3 consists of 16 residues. Losses at the gene ends were 4 bases for V and 9 bases for J; bases not matched to a gene: 14.

The chain combines TRBV11-2 with TRBJ2-1, with TRBD2 matching over 11 bases. The V segment lost 1 base and the J segment 5 bases; nucleotides outside the gene matches: 4. Germline loops: CDR1 SGHAT, CDR2 FQNNGV. This CDR3 comprises 16 residues. CDR3 DNA: TGTGCCAGCAGCTTAGCCGGACTAGCGGGTAACAATGAGCAGTTCTTC. As protein: CASSLAGLAGNNEQFF.